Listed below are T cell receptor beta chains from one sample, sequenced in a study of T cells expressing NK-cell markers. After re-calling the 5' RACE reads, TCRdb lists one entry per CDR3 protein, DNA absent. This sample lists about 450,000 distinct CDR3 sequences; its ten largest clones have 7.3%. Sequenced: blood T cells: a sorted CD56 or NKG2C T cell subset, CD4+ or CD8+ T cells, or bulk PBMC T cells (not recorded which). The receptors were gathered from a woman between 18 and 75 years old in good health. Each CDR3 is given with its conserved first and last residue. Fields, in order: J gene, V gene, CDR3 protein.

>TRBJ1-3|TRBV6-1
CASSPGGTGNTIYF
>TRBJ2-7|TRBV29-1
CSVEDLGGEQYF
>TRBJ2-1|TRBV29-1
CSVVRTLGNNEQFF
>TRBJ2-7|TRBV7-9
CASSPGTGAIISYEQYF
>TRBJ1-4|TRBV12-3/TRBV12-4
CASTTAVTNEKLFF
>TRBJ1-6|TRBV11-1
CASSHQGQNSPLHF
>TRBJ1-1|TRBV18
CASSGATNTEAFF
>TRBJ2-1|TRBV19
CASSFSGAGSYNEQFF
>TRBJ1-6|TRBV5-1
CASSLISGGMSNSPLHF
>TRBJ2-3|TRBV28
CASSPRRFPDTQYF
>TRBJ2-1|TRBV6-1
CASEGTSGSSYNEQFF
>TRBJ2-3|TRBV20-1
CSAREAARGADTLYF
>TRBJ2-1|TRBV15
CATSRGAMSSYNEQFF
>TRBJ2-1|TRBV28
CASSLLTGEDNEQFF
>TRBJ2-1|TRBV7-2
CASTAGVLLYNEQFF
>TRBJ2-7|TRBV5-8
CASRTPGLAVYEQYF
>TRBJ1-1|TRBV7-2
CASSRDRGFWTEAFF
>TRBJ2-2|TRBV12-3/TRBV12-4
CASSFGNGELFF
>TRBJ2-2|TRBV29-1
CSVSRTVGWTGELFF
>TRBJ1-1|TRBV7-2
CASSSPGGSTEAFF
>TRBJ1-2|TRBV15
CATSREDRVRGYGYTF
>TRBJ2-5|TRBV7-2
CASSFGSGTDKETQYF
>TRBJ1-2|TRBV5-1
CASSFTAETNYGYTF
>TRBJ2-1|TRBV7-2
CASTPEGAGDEQFF
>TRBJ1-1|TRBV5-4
CASSGSGTGAMNTEAFF
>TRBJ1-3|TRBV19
CASPRGGPPGNTIYF
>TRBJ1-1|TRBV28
CASSLAGARTEAFF
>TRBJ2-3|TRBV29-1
CSVVLQGKPGDTQYF
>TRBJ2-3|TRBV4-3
CASSQGAGEYTDTQYF
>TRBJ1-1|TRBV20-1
CSIGTGRGDTEAFF
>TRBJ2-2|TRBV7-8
CASSFRASGGRVTGELFF
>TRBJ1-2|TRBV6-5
CASSYTHTGQGFGYTF